This T cell receptor (beta chain) was obtained from a study of CD8 T cells in ankylosing spondylitis. As the method for making TCR beta libraries, quantitative 5'-RACE with molecular barcodes was used. One entry per CDR3 protein, called by TCRdb with MiXCR from the 5' RACE reads. Among over 200,000 distinct CDR3 sequences listed, 18% were seen once. Study outcomes and limitations: In the blood and synovial fluid of reactive arthritis, some motif variants had been previously reported. A TCR beta motif of seven or eight highly homologous variants appeared characteristic of ankylosing spondylitis blood.

Germline values: CDR1 SGHAT, CDR2 FQNNGV. The J segment lost 7 bases and the V segment lost 5 bases, leaving 14 bases of the junction unmatched. CDR3 length equals 17 residues. This clonotype was seen ten or more times. Antigen unknown. The clonotype was recovered from a male donor with ankylosing spondylitis. Input material: blood, either unsorted or a sorted T cell fraction (not recorded which). J is TRBJ2-1 and V is TRBV11-2; TRBD1 aligns across 10 bases. CDR3 amino acids: CASSPTTGTGALNEQFF. For the CDR3, the DNA is TGTGCCAGCAGCCCGACCACCGGGACAGGGGCCCTTAATGAGCAGTTCTTC.